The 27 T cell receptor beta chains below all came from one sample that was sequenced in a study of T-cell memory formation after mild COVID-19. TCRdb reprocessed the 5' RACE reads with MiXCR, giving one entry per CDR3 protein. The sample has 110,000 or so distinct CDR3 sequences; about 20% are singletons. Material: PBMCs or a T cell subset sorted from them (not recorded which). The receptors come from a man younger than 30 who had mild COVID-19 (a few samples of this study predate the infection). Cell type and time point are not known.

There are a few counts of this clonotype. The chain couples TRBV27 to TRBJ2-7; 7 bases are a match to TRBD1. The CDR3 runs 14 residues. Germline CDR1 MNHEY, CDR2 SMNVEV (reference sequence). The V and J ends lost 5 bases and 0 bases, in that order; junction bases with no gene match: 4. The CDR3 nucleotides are TGTGCCAGCAGTCATGGGACAGACTCCTACGAGCAGTACTTC. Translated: CASSHGTDSYEQYF.

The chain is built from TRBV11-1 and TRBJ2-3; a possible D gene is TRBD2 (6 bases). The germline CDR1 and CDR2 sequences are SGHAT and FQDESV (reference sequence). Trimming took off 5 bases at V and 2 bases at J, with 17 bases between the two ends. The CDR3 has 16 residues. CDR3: CASSLRVLAATDTQYF. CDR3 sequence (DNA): TGTGCCAGCAGCCTCCGGGTTTTAGCGGCCACAGATACGCAGTATTTT. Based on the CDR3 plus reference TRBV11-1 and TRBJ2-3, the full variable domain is EAEVAQSPRYKITEKSQAVAFWCDPISGHATLYWYRQILGQGPELLVQFQDESVVDDSQLPKDRFSAERLKGVDSTLKIQPAELGDSAMYLCASSLRVLAATDTQYFGPGTRLTVL.

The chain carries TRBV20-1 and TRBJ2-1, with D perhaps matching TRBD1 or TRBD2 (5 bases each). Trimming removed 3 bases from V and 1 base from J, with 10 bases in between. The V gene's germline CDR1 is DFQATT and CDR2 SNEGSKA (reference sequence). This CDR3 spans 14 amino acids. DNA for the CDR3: TGCAGTGCTAGGGGGGTGGAGTCCTACAATGAGCAGTTCTTC. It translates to CSARGVESYNEQFF.

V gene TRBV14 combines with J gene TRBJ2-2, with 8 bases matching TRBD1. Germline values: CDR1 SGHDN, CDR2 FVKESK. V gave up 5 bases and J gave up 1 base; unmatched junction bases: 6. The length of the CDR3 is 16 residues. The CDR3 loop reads CASSSSDRVNTGELFF. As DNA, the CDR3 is TGTGCCAGCAGCTCCTCGGACAGGGTGAACACCGGGGAGCTGTTTTTT.

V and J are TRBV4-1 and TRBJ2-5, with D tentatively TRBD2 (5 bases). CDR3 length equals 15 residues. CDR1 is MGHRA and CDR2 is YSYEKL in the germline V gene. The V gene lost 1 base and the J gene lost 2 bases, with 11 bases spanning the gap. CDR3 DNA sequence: TGCGCCAGCAGCCAAGTATTGGGAGAACAAGAGACCCAGTACTTC. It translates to CASSQVLGEQETQYF.

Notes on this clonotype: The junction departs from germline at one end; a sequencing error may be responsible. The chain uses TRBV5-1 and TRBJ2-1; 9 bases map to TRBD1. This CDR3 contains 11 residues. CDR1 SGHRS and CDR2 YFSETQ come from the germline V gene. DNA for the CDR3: TGCGCCAGCAGCTCTTGGACAGGGGAGGTCTTC. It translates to CASSSWTGEVF.

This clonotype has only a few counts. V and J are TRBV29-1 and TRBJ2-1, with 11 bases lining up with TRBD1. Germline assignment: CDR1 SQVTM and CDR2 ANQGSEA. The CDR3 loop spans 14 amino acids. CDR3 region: CSALGGTGGNEQFF. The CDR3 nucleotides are TGCAGTGCTTTAGGGGGGACAGGGGGAAATGAGCAGTTCTTC.

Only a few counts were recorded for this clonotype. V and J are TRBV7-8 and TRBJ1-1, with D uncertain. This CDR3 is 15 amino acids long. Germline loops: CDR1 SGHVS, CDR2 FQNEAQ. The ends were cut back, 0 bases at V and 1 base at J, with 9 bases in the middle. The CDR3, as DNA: TGTGCCAGCAGCTTAGCTCCAGGAGCGAACACTGAAGCTTTCTTT. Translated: CASSLAPGANTEAFF.

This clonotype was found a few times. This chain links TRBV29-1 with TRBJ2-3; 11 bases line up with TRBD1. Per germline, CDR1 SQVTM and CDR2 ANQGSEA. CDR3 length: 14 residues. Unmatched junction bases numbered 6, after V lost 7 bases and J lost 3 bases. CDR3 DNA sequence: TGCAGCGGAGAGGGGACAGGGGGAACAGATACGCAGTATTTT. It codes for CSGEGTGGTDTQYF.

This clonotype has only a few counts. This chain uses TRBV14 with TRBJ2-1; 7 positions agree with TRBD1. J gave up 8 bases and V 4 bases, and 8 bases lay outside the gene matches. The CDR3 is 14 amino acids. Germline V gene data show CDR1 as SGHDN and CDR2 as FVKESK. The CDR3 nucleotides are TGTGCCAGCAGCCTGACAGGGTATTTCGATGAGCAGTTCTTC. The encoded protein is CASSLTGYFDEQFF.

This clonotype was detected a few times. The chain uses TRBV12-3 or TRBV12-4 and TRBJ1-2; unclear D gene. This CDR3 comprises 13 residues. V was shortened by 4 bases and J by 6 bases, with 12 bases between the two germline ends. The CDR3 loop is CASSSPRRHGYTF. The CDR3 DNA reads TGTGCCAGCAGTTCCCCCCGAAGACATGGCTACACCTTC.

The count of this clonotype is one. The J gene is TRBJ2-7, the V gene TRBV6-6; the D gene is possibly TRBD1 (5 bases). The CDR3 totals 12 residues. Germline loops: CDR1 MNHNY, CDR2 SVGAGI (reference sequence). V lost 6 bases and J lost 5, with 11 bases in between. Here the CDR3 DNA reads TGTGCCAGCAGGCCAGCAGGGAACGAGCAGTACTTC. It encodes CASRPAGNEQYF.

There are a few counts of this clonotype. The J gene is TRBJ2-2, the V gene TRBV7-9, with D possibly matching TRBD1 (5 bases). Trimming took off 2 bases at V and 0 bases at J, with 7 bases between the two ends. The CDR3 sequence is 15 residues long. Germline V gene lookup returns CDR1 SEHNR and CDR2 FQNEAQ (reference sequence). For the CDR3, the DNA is TGTGCCAGCAGCTTAAGGGGCCCGAACACCGGGGAGCTGTTTTTT. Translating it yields CASSLRGPNTGELFF. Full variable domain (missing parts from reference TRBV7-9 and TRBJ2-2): DTGVSQNPRHKITKRGQNVTFRCDPISEHNRLYWYRQTLGQGPEFLTYFQNEAQLEKSRLLSDRFSAERPKGSFSTLEIQRTEQGDSAMYLCASSLRGPNTGELFFGEGSRLTVL.

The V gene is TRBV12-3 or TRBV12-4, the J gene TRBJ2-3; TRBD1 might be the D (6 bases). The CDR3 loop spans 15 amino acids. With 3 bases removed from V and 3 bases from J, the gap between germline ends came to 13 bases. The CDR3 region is CASSFEGVETDTQYF. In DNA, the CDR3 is TGTGCCAGCAGTTTCGAGGGGGTGGAGACAGATACGCAGTATTTT.

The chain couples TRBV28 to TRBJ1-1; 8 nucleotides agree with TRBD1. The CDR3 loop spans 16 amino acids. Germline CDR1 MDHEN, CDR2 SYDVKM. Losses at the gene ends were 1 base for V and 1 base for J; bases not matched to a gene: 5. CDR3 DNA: TGTGCCAGCAGTTTATCCCTACAGGGGGGGAACACTGAAGCTTTCTTT. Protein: CASSLSLQGGNTEAFF.

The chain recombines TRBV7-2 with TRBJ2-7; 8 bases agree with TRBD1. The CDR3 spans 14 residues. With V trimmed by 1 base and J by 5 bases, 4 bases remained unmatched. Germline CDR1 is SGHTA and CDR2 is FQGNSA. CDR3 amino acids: CASSLGAGGDEQYF. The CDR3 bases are TGTGCCAGCAGCTTAGGGGCAGGGGGCGACGAGCAGTACTTC.

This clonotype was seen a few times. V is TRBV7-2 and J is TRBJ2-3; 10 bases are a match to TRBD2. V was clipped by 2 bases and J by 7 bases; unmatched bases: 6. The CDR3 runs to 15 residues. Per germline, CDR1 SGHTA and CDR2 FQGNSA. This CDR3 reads CASSLLAGALNTQYF. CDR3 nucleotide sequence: TGTGCCAGCAGCTTACTAGCGGGGGCTCTGAATACGCAGTATTTT.

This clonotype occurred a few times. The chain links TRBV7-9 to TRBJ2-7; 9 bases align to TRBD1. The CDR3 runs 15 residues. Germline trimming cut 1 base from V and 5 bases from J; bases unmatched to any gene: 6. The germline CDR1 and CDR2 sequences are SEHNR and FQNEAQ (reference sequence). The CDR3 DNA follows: TGTGCCAGCAGCTTAGTGGGACAGGGATCCCACGAGCAGTACGTC. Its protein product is CASSLVGQGSHEQYV.

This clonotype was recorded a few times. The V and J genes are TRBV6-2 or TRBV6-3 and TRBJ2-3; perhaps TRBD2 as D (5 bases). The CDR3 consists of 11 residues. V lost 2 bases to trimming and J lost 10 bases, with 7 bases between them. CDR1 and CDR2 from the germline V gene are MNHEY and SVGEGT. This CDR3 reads CASSYRGSQYF. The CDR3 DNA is TGTGCCAGCAGTTACCGGGGATCGCAGTATTTT.

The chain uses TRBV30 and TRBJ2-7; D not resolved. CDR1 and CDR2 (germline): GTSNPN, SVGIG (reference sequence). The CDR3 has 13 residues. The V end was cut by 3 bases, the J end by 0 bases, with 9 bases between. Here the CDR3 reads CAWRAASSYEQYF. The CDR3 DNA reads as TGTGCCTGGAGGGCGGCGAGCTCCTACGAGCAGTACTTC.

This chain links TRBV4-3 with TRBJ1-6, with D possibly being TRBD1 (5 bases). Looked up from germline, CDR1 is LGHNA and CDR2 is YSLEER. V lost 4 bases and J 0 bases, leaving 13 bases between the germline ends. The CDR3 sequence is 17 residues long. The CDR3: CASSPRDAYSYNSPLHF. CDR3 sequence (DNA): TGCGCCAGCAGCCCCCGGGACGCATACTCCTATAATTCACCCCTCCACTTT.

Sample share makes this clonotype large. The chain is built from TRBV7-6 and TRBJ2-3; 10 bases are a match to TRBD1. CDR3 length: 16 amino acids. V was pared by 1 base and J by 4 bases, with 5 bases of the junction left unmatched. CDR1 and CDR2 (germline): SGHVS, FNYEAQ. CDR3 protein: CASSLEGDRGSDTQYF. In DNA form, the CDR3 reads TGTGCCAGCAGCTTAGAAGGGGACAGGGGTTCAGATACGCAGTATTTT.

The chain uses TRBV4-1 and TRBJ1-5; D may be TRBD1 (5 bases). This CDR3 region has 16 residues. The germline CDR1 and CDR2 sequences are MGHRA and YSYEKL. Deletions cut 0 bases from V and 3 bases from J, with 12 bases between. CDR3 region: CASSQEGQGPNQPQHF. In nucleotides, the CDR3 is TGCGCCAGCAGCCAAGAGGGTCAGGGCCCCAATCAGCCCCAGCATTTT.

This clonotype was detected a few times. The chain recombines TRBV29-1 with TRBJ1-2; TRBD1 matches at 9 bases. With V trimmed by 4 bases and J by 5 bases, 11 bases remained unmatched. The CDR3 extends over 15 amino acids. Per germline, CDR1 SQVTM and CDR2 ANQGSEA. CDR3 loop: CSVAKSGTGSYGYTF. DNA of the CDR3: TGCAGCGTTGCCAAGTCCGGGACAGGGTCTTATGGCTACACCTTC.

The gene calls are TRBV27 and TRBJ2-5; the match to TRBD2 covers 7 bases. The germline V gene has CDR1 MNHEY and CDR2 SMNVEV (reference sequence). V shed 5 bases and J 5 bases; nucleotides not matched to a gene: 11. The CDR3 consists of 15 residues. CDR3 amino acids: CASSHMGGVRETQYF. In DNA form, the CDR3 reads TGTGCCAGCAGTCACATGGGGGGGGTCAGGGAGACCCAGTACTTC.

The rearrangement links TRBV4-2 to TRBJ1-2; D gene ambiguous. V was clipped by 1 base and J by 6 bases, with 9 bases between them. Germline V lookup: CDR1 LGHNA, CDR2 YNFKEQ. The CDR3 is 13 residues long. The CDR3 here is CASSQGSVDGYTF. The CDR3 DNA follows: TGTGCCAGCAGCCAAGGCTCGGTGGATGGCTACACCTTC.

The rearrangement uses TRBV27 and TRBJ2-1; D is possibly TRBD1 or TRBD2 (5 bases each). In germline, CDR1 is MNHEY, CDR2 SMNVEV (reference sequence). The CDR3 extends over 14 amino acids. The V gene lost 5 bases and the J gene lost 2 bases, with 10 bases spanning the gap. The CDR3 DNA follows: TGTGCCAGCAGTCCGGGGCCTACCTACAATGAGCAGTTCTTC. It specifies CASSPGPTYNEQFF.